A single sample gave rise to the 5 T cell receptor beta chains below, sequenced in a study of blood T cell repertoires in COVID-19. Using immunoSEQ multiplex PCR, the repertoire was profiled, and TCRdb retains in-frame clones only, with some absent. The repertoire holds about 250,000 clones, around 86% seen once, with less than 1% in the top ten. Specimen: peripheral blood. These receptors originate from a middle-aged woman who had recovered from COVID-19.

The chain combines TRBV27 with TRBJ2-4; possibly TRBD2 for D (7 bases). The length of the CDR3 is 16 residues. Trimming took 7 bases from V and 3 from J, leaving 19 bases between them. Germline-derived CDR1 and CDR2 are MNHEY and SMNVEV (reference sequence). CDR3 protein: CASIGWGGKDKNIQYF. The CDR3 region has the DNA TGTGCCAGCATTGGGTGGGGGGGCAAGGACAAAAACATTCAGTACTTC.

The chain has TRBV5-6 and TRBJ2-2, with 8 nucleotides matching TRBD1. Germline loops: CDR1 SGHDT, CDR2 YYEEEE. The CDR3 is 18 residues long. With 4 bases clipped from V and 0 bases from J, the junction kept 11 bases outside the gene matches. CDR3 protein: CASSPAGQGQTNTGELFF. In DNA, the CDR3 is TGTGCCAGCAGCCCCGCAGGACAGGGTCAGACGAACACCGGGGAGCTGTTTTTT.

The rearrangement uses TRBV27 and TRBJ2-3, with 8 bases matching TRBD2. V lost 5 bases and J lost 3; bases outside the gene matches: 7. Germline CDR1 reads MNHEY; CDR2 reads SMNVEV (reference sequence). The CDR3 is 15 residues long. The CDR3 here is CASSRPGGLTDTQYF. In nucleotides, the CDR3 is TGTGCCAGCAGTCGCCCGGGAGGGCTGACAGATACGCAGTATTTT.

This clone came up once. The chain is built from TRBV19 and TRBJ2-1; 11 bases map to TRBD2. This CDR3 has 16 residues. The germline CDR1 and CDR2 sequences are LNHDA and SQIVND (reference sequence). With V trimmed by 3 bases and J by 7 bases, 8 bases remained unmatched. The CDR3 here is CASSIQLAGVNNEQFF. CDR3 in DNA: TGTGCCAGTAGTATCCAACTAGCGGGAGTAAATAATGAGCAGTTCTTC.

The V and J genes are TRBV19 and TRBJ2-5; the match to TRBD2 covers 11 bases. The V and J ends lost 8 bases and 5 bases, in that order; junction bases with no gene match: 10. This CDR3 region has 15 residues. Germline CDR1 reads LNHDA; CDR2 reads SQIVND (reference sequence). CDR3 nucleotides: TGTGCCAGTGGGGGTAGCGGGAGGGCCGGGGAGACCCAGTACTTC. Amino acids: CASGGSGRAGETQYF.